The 18 T cell receptor beta chains reported below all come from one sample, sequenced in a study of T cell changes during pregnancy in multiple sclerosis. Sequenced by immunoSEQ multiplex PCR; TCRdb stores in-frame clones only, minus some. The sample includes about 65,000 clones, about 92% of them seen just once. The sequences come from CD8+ T cells from peripheral blood mononuclear cells, collected in the third trimester of pregnancy. Receptors were obtained from a female donor in good health, enrolled as a control in a pregnancy study.

The table lists this clone with a count of one. V and J are TRBV13 and TRBJ2-5; TRBD1 agrees at 9 bases. CDR3 length equals 13 residues. Unmatched junction bases numbered 1, after V lost 5 bases and J lost 3 bases. Germline V gives CDR1 PRHDT, CDR2 FYEKMQ (reference sequence). CDR3 sequence (DNA): TGTGCCAGCAGCCGGGACAGGGAAGAGACCCAGTACTTC. Its protein product is CASSRDREETQYF.

The chain combines TRBV30 with TRBJ1-6, with a weak D call TRBD1 (6 bases). The CDR3 runs to 14 residues. Looked up from germline, CDR1 is GTSNPN and CDR2 is SVGIG (reference sequence). V was shortened by 2 bases and J by 9 bases, with 14 bases between the two germline ends. CDR3 region: CAWSIQGTGSPLHF. CDR3 sequence (DNA): TGTGCCTGGAGTATACAGGGTACGGGTTCACCCCTCCACTTT.

This chain uses TRBV15 with TRBJ1-2, with 9 bases that match TRBD1. Germline CDR1 LNHNV, CDR2 YYDKDF (reference sequence). The CDR3 covers 17 residues. Trimming at V came to 2 bases and at J to 2 bases, leaving 9 bases not matched to a gene. CDR3 bases: TGTGCCACCAGCAGATCCGGGACAGGGTTTCAAAACTATGGCTACACCTTC. Its translation is CATSRSGTGFQNYGYTF.

This rearrangement joins TRBV7-8 to TRBJ2-2, with D possibly being TRBD1 (5 bases). The germline V gene has CDR1 SGHVS and CDR2 FQNEAQ. This CDR3 spans 17 amino acids. Trimming shortened V by 5 bases and J by 3 bases, and 19 bases separated the two germline ends. The CDR3 reads CASSRPRVHSHTGELFF. The CDR3 nucleotides are TGTGCCAGCAGCCGACCCAGGGTACACTCTCACACCGGGGAGCTGTTTTTT.

The chain uses TRBV5-1 and TRBJ2-1; 12 bases match TRBD1. The CDR3 runs 17 residues. V shed 0 bases, J shed 4 bases, and the junction held 5 bases outside the gene matches. CDR1 and CDR2 (germline): SGHRS, YFSETQ. The CDR3 DNA reads TGCGCCAGCAGCTTGGGGGACAGGGGGCTTCTGTACAATGAGCAGTTCTTC. Its protein is CASSLGDRGLLYNEQFF.

This rearrangement joins TRBV7-2 to TRBJ1-1, with TRBD1 matching over 11 bases. Germline trimming cut 4 bases from V and 7 bases from J; bases unmatched to any gene: 5. The CDR3 length is 14 residues. Looked up from germline, CDR1 is SGHTA and CDR2 is FQGNSA. CDR3 residues: CASSSGQGVGEAFF. DNA for the CDR3: TGTGCCAGCAGCTCGGGACAGGGGGTGGGTGAAGCTTTCTTT.

The chain carries TRBV14 and TRBJ2-7; D is possibly TRBD2 (5 bases). The CDR3 length is 14 residues. Germline V gene data show CDR1 as SGHDN and CDR2 as FVKESK. Trimming left V 1 base short and J 2 bases short, with 9 bases between. The CDR3 loop is CASSQGSGAYEQYF. CDR3 in DNA: TGTGCCAGCAGCCAAGGATCCGGGGCCTACGAGCAGTACTTC.

The chain carries TRBV5-6 and TRBJ1-1; the D gene is possibly TRBD1 (5 bases). Per the germline V gene, CDR1 is SGHDT and CDR2 is YYEEEE. This CDR3 spans 16 amino acids. Trimming stripped 3 bases from V and 7 bases from J, with 22 bases between. CDR3 bases: TGTGCCAGCAGCTCGGGAGGGACGGTGCTAGGCTATGAAGCTTTCTTT. Protein sequence: CASSSGGTVLGYEAFF.

The V call is TRBV4-3, the J call TRBJ2-1; tentative D call: TRBD1 (6 bases). The CDR3 has 17 amino acids. Trimming shortened V by 0 bases and J by 8 bases, and 20 bases separated the two germline ends. Germline V gene lookup returns CDR1 LGHNA and CDR2 YSLEER. CDR3 sequence reads: CASSQDTSAGVSDEQFF. CDR3 coding DNA: TGCGCCAGCAGCCAAGATACTTCGGCAGGGGTAAGCGATGAGCAGTTCTTC.

The chain links TRBV25-1 to TRBJ2-1; 7 nucleotides line up with TRBD2. V dropped 2 bases and J dropped 2; count of bases not matched to a gene: 6. This CDR3 spans 16 amino acids. Germline V gene data show CDR1 as MGHDK and CDR2 as SYGVNS. The CDR3, as DNA: TGTGCCAGCAGTGAACTAAGCGGGGAAACCTACAATGAGCAGTTCTTC. Translation: CASSELSGETYNEQFF.

The gene calls are TRBV6-1 and TRBJ2-1; maybe TRBD2 (6 bases). Germline CDR1 is MNHNS and CDR2 is SASEGT. The V end was cut by 8 bases, the J end by 0 bases, with 11 bases between. This CDR3 is 14 amino acids long. DNA of the CDR3: TGTGCCAGCTTAAGGCGGGGCTCCTACAATGAGCAGTTCTTC. Protein sequence: CASLRRGSYNEQFF.

This clone was recorded once. The chain recombines TRBV29-1 with TRBJ1-2; perhaps TRBD1 as D (6 bases). This CDR3 has 12 residues. Germline CDR1 and CDR2: SQVTM and ANQGSEA. Trimming pared 3 bases from V and 5 bases from J, leaving 10 bases between. CDR3 sequence (DNA): TGCAGCGTTGATTCCCAGGGGTATGGCTACACCTTC. Translated: CSVDSQGYGYTF.

This sequence joins TRBV25-1 and TRBJ1-3; TRBD1 might be the D (5 bases). In germline, CDR1 is MGHDK, CDR2 SYGVNS. V gave up 1 base and J gave up 8 bases, with 9 bases separating them. CDR3 length: 13 residues. The CDR3 here is CASSEWGEDTIYF. The CDR3 region has the DNA TGTGCCAGCAGTGAATGGGGGGAGGACACCATATATTTT.

The genes are TRBV2 and TRBJ2-5; 8 nucleotides match TRBD1. The V segment lost 6 bases and the J segment 7 bases; nucleotides outside the gene matches: 19. This CDR3 spans 17 amino acids. Per germline, CDR1 SNHLY and CDR2 FYNNEI. Written as DNA, the CDR3 is TGTGCCAGCAGGGGGGTTGGGACAGGAGACCGGACATGGACCCAGTACTTC. This translates into CASRGVGTGDRTWTQYF.

The gene calls are TRBV7-9 and TRBJ2-5; possibly TRBD1 for D (6 bases). The length of the CDR3 is 15 residues. The V gene's germline CDR1 is SEHNR and CDR2 FQNEAQ (reference sequence). Trimming stripped 5 bases from V and 4 bases from J, with 17 bases between. The CDR3: CASSAGPGTSETQYF. In DNA form, the CDR3 reads TGTGCCAGCAGCGCTGGACCCGGGACATCAGAGACCCAGTACTTC.

This chain uses TRBV4-3 with TRBJ1-1; TRBD1 matches at 8 bases. The CDR3 runs 17 residues. Germline loops: CDR1 LGHNA, CDR2 YSLEER. Trimming cost V 5 bases and J 2 bases; bases outside gene matches: 13. CDR3 DNA sequence: TGCGCCAGCAGCACCTTCGGTACAGGGGGAGGAAACACTGAAGCTTTCTTT. Protein product: CASSTFGTGGGNTEAFF.

The chain links TRBV7-9 to TRBJ1-5; unclear D gene. The V end lost 0 bases, the J end lost 4 bases, and 10 bases lay between the germline ends. Germline V gives CDR1 SEHNR, CDR2 FQNEAQ (reference sequence). The CDR3 is 15 residues long. The CDR3 DNA sequence: TGTGCCAGCAGCTTAGCGAGTTCCGGTAATCAGCCCCAGCATTTT. Translation: CASSLASSGNQPQHF.

The chain employs TRBV2 and TRBJ2-1; tentative D call: TRBD1 (6 bases). V was pared by 5 bases and J by 3 bases, with 20 bases between. CDR3 length equals 17 residues. The germline CDR1 and CDR2 sequences are SNHLY and FYNNEI. Here the CDR3 DNA reads TGTGCCAGCAGTCTTACTCTTCCAGGGGCTATCTACAATGAGCAGTTCTTC. Residues: CASSLTLPGAIYNEQFF.